Each of the 21 T cell receptor beta chains below was sequenced from the same sample in a study of CD8 T cells in Susac syndrome. An input of 0.5 to 1 ug of RNA was subjected to reverse transcription using random hexamers. MiXCR, run by TCRdb on the immunoSEQ multiplex PCR reads, gives a single entry per CDR3 protein. The sample holds roughly 140,000 distinct CDR3 sequences, around 95% seen once. Material: CD8+ T cells from PBMCs. Receptors were obtained from a human donor with multiple sclerosis.

The V call is TRBV7-2, the J call TRBJ2-1; D not resolved. CDR1 and CDR2 from the germline V gene are SGHTA and FQGNSA. The CDR3 sequence is 11 residues long. The germline V and J ends were trimmed by 5 bases and 8 bases, with 7 bases remaining between them. CDR3 bases: TGTGCCAGCAGCCCCGGGTATGAGCAGTTCTTC. Amino acid sequence: CASSPGYEQFF.

V gene TRBV6-2 or TRBV6-3 combines with J gene TRBJ1-3; D ambiguous. In germline, CDR1 is MNHEY, CDR2 SVGEGT. The CDR3 is made up of 14 amino acids. V gave up 0 bases and J gave up 7 bases, with 10 bases separating them. CDR3 loop: CASSYSPGSNTIYF. DNA of the CDR3: TGTGCCAGCAGTTACTCCCCGGGTTCGAACACCATATATTTT.

The rearrangement uses TRBV7-9 and TRBJ2-1; possible D gene TRBD2, 5 bases. This CDR3 region has 12 residues. The germline V gene has CDR1 SEHNR and CDR2 FQNEAQ (reference sequence). V lost 5 bases, J lost 8 bases, and 10 bases lay in between. The CDR3 reads CASSRGMDEQFF. The CDR3 coding sequence is TGTGCCAGCAGCCGGGGAATGGATGAGCAGTTCTTC. Based on the CDR3 plus reference TRBV7-9 and TRBJ2-1, the full variable domain is DTGVSQNPRHKITKRGQNVTFRCDPISEHNRLYWYRQTLGQGPEFLTYFQNEAQLEKSRLLSDRFSAERPKGSFSTLEIQRTEQGDSAMYLCASSRGMDEQFFGPGTRLTVL.

A single count supports this clonotype. The chain is built from TRBV7-9 and TRBJ2-5; D possibly uses TRBD1 or TRBD2 (5 bases each). The V and J ends lost 7 bases and 5 bases respectively, with 14 bases between them. The CDR3 has 13 amino acids. CDR1 and CDR2 from the germline V gene are SEHNR and FQNEAQ (reference sequence). The CDR3, as DNA: TGTGCCAGCATCCCTTCGGGGCGGGAGACCCAGTACTTC. Translating gives CASIPSGRETQYF.

The rearrangement links TRBV15 to TRBJ1-2; D is ambiguous. Trimming stripped 5 bases from V and 8 bases from J, with 15 bases between. CDR3 length equals 13 residues. The germline V gene encodes CDR1 LNHNV and CDR2 YYDKDF (reference sequence). In DNA, the CDR3 is TGTGCCACCAGCGAACGGGCCGGTAGCGGCTACACCTTC. Its translation: CATSERAGSGYTF.

The V call is TRBV20-1, the J call TRBJ1-2; 7 bases fit TRBD1. The CDR3 runs 13 residues. Unmatched junction bases numbered 12, after V lost 6 bases and J lost 8 bases. Germline CDR1 DFQATT, CDR2 SNEGSKA (reference sequence). This CDR3 is CSAMTGTWEGYTF. CDR3 sequence (DNA): TGCAGTGCCATGACAGGGACCTGGGAGGGCTACACCTTC.

The chain has TRBV7-9 and TRBJ1-2; 8 nucleotides match TRBD1. The CDR3 consists of 14 residues. Germline CDR1 SEHNR, CDR2 FQNEAQ (reference sequence). V trimming: 5 bases; J trimming: 4 bases; junction bases outside the gene matches: 6. Here the CDR3 reads CASSPGGQAYGYTF. As DNA, the CDR3 is TGTGCCAGCAGCCCCGGGGGACAGGCCTATGGCTACACCTTC.

In nucleotides, the CDR3 is TGTGCCAGCAGCTTAGGGACAGGGGAACAAAACATTCAGTACTTC. Encoded protein: CASSLGTGEQNIQYF. The rearrangement joins TRBV7-2 to TRBJ2-4; 9 bases agree with TRBD1. J was trimmed by 5 bases and V by 1 base; bases with no gene match: 3. The CDR3 contains 15 residues. The germline CDR1 and CDR2 sequences are SGHTA and FQGNSA.

This clonotype was seen more than once but under ten times. The rearrangement joins TRBV13 to TRBJ2-3; unclear D gene. This CDR3 has 12 amino acids. V shed 1 base and J shed 6 bases, with 5 bases lying between them. The germline V gene has CDR1 PRHDT and CDR2 FYEKMQ (reference sequence). Written as DNA, the CDR3 is TGTGCCAGCAGCTTAGCTCGGGATACGCAGTATTTT. This translates into CASSLARDTQYF.

The rearrangement joins TRBV9 to TRBJ1-1; possible D gene TRBD1, 5 bases. The V end was cut by 2 bases, the J end by 1 base, with 6 bases between. Germline V gene sequence: CDR1 SGDLS, CDR2 YYNGEE. The length of the CDR3 is 13 residues. CDR3 DNA: TGTGCCAGCAGCGTTACAGGGAACACTGAAGCTTTCTTT. Protein sequence: CASSVTGNTEAFF.

V gene TRBV3-1 combines with J gene TRBJ1-3; D call uncertain. This CDR3 region has 12 residues. Germline assignment: CDR1 LGHDT and CDR2 YNNKEL (reference sequence). The V gene lost 4 bases and the J gene lost 7 bases, with 8 bases spanning the gap. The CDR3 sequence is CASSPLRNTIYF. The CDR3 bases are TGTGCCAGCAGCCCGCTAAGGAACACCATATATTTT.

V gene TRBV12-3 or TRBV12-4 combines with J gene TRBJ1-2; D is ambiguous. V lost 5 bases, J lost 4 bases, and 11 bases lay in between. There are 13 residues in the CDR3. DNA for the CDR3: TGTGCCAGCAGTATCGGACGGTTCTATGGCTACACCTTC. Translating it yields CASSIGRFYGYTF.

This clonotype was seen only once. V is TRBV20-1 and J is TRBJ1-1, with D perhaps TRBD1 (5 bases). Germline loops: CDR1 DFQATT, CDR2 SNEGSKA (reference sequence). With 5 bases removed from V and 3 bases from J, the gap between germline ends came to 19 bases. The CDR3 has 15 residues. The CDR3 nucleotides read TGCAGTGCTCCCCCGGGGGGAGCCCTCTACACTGAAGCTTTCTTT. As protein: CSAPPGGALYTEAFF.

The V and J genes are TRBV30 and TRBJ1-1, with no clear D. V was shortened by 0 bases and J by 7 bases, with 15 bases between the two germline ends. The CDR3 length is 14 residues. Looked up from germline, CDR1 is GTSNPN and CDR2 is SVGIG (reference sequence). CDR3 region: CAWSVRGGFREAFF. The CDR3, as DNA: TGTGCCTGGAGTGTACGCGGTGGGTTCCGTGAAGCTTTCTTT.

The chain joins TRBV12-3 or TRBV12-4 to TRBJ2-2, with D perhaps matching TRBD2 (6 bases). Trimming cost V 8 bases and J 7 bases, with 14 bases left between them. The CDR3 extends over 13 amino acids. The CDR3, as DNA: TGTGCCAGCTCTCTCCGGGGGAACGGGGAGCTGTTTTTT. This encodes CASSLRGNGELFF.

The chain has TRBV30 and TRBJ2-3; 12 nucleotides agree with TRBD1. Per germline, CDR1 GTSNPN and CDR2 SVGIG (reference sequence). The CDR3 runs to 22 residues. V was pared by 3 bases and J by 3 bases, with 25 bases of the junction left unmatched. DNA for the CDR3: TGTGCCTGGAGGCGGGACAGGGGGCACGGCGAACCAAAAGGAACGGCGACAGATACGCAGTATTTT. Translating gives CAWRRDRGHGEPKGTATDTQYF. The variable domain in full, completed from reference TRBV30 and TRBJ2-3, reads SQTIHQWPATLVQPVGSPLSLECTVEGTSNPNLYWYRQAAGRGLQLLFYSVGIGQISSEVPQNLSASRPQDRQFILSSKKLLLSDSGFYLCAWRRDRGHGEPKGTATDTQYFGPGTRLTVL.

The V call is TRBV28, the J call TRBJ2-7; possibly TRBD1 or TRBD2 for D (5 bases each). Germline loops: CDR1 MDHEN, CDR2 SYDVKM. With 3 bases removed from V and 3 bases from J, the gap between germline ends came to 15 bases. The CDR3 contains 15 residues. In DNA form, the CDR3 reads TGTGCCAGCAGTTTGGGGCGGGCCTTAAGCTACGAGCAGTACTTC. This sequence encodes CASSLGRALSYEQYF.

The V and J genes are TRBV20-1 and TRBJ2-3, with 10 bases lining up with TRBD1. With V trimmed by 3 bases and J by 11 bases, 2 bases remained unmatched. Germline loops: CDR1 DFQATT, CDR2 SNEGSKA (reference sequence). The CDR3 runs 11 residues. The CDR3 is CSASRDRGQYF. The CDR3 bases are TGCAGTGCTAGCCGGGACAGGGGGCAGTATTTT.

The chain carries TRBV13 and TRBJ2-1, with 9 bases that match TRBD1. Germline CDR1 PRHDT, CDR2 FYEKMQ (reference sequence). With V trimmed by 6 bases and J by 4 bases, 4 bases remained unmatched. CDR3 size: 14 residues. The CDR3 spells CASSWDREYNEQFF. DNA for the CDR3: TGTGCCAGCAGTTGGGACAGGGAATACAATGAGCAGTTCTTC. Looking up the rest from reference TRBV13 and TRBJ2-1 gives the full variable domain: AAGVIQSPRHLIKEKRETATLKCYPIPRHDTVYWYQQGPGQDPQFLISFYEKMQSDKGSIPDRFSAQQFSDYHSELNMSSLELGDSALYFCASSWDREYNEQFFGPGTRLTVL.

The chain employs TRBV19 and TRBJ1-2; maybe TRBD1 (6 bases). The CDR3 loop spans 15 amino acids. Per germline, CDR1 LNHDA and CDR2 SQIVND (reference sequence). Trimming stripped 5 bases from V and 7 bases from J, with 20 bases between. CDR3 bases: TGTGCCAGTAGTGGGCCCTTCGGACAGAACCTTGGCTACACCTTC. Protein sequence: CASSGPFGQNLGYTF.

The J gene is TRBJ2-3, the V gene TRBV7-3; the D is unclear. V lost 5 bases, J lost 0 bases, and 12 bases lay in between. The CDR3 consists of 15 residues. CDR1 SGHTA and CDR2 FQGTGA come from the germline V gene. This CDR3 is CASSPSPVSTDTQYF. For the CDR3, the DNA is TGTGCCAGCAGCCCCTCCCCGGTGAGCACAGATACGCAGTATTTT.